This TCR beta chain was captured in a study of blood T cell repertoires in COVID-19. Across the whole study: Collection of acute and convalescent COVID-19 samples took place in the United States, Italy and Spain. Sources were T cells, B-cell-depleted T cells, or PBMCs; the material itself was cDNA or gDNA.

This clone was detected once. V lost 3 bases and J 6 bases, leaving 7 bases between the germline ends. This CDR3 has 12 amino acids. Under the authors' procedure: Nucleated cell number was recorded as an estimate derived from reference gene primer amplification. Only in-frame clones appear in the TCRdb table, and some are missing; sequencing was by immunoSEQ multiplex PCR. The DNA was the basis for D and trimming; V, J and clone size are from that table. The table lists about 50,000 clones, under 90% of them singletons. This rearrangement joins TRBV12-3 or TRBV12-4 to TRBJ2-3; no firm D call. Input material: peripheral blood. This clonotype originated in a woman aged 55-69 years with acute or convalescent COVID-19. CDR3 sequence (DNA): TGTGCCAGCAGTTTTGACTCGGATACGCAGTATTTT. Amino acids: CASSFDSDTQYF.